This T cell receptor beta chain comes out of a study of blood T cell repertoires in COVID-19. Overall study context: PBMCs, B-cell-depleted T cells, or T cells provided the cDNA or gDNA that made up the material.

Methods used by the authors: Amplification of reference gene primers provided the estimated nucleated cell counts. Using immunoSEQ multiplex PCR, the repertoire was profiled, and TCRdb retains in-frame clones only, with some absent. V and J calls and clone size follow that table, whereas D and trimming were derived from the DNA. The sample records 250,000 or so clones, 84% being singletons. This study enrolled people aged 18 to 89 from about two dozen US geographic areas. Cohort assignment relied on participant-reported clinical history. This sequence originates from a man in his sixties who had recovered from COVID-19. What was sequenced was PBMCs or T cells enriched from blood (not recorded which).

The CDR3 sequence: CASSLSGGAYEQYF. The CDR3 DNA reads TGTGCCAGCAGCTTATCGGGGGGGGCCTACGAGCAGTACTTC. The chain carries TRBV7-2 and TRBJ2-7; 8 positions match TRBD2. Germline assignment: CDR1 SGHTA and CDR2 FQGNSA. There are 14 residues in the CDR3. J gave up 2 bases and V 2 bases, and 2 bases lay outside the gene matches. The full variable domain, with the rest looked up from reference TRBV7-2 and TRBJ2-7, is GAGVSQSPSNKVTEKGKDVELRCDPISGHTALYWYRQSLGQGLEFLIYFQGNSAPDKSGLPSDRFSAERTGGSVSTLTIQRTQQEDSAVYLCASSLSGGAYEQYFGPGTRLTVT.